This T cell receptor beta chain was found in a study of T cell responses to AZD1222 COVID-19 vaccine. The assay was immunoSEQ multiplex PCR, and TCRdb's table has in-frame clones only and misses some. This sample has roughly 30,000 clones, with around 78% found just once. This clone was detected only a few times. The germline V gene encodes CDR1 SGDLS and CDR2 YYNGEE. The CDR3 contains 15 residues. The trim removed 1 base at V and 4 bases at J, leaving 3 bases unmatched. This material consisted of peripheral blood, taken 28 days after the second AZD1222 dose. The receptor comes from an adult who received the AZD1222 COVID-19 vaccine. The rearrangement joins TRBV9 to TRBJ2-1, with 9 bases identical to TRBD2. The CDR3 loop reads CASSVMAGGYNEQFF. The CDR3 region has the DNA TGTGCCAGCAGCGTAATGGCGGGAGGGTACAATGAGCAGTTCTTC. Together with reference TRBV9 and TRBJ2-1, the CDR3 gives the full variable domain: DSGVTQTPKHLITATGQRVTLRCSPRSGDLSVYWYQQSLDQGLQFLIQYYNGEERAKGNILERFSAQQFPDLHSELNLSSLELGDSALYFCASSVMAGGYNEQFFGPGTRLTVL.